The 18 T cell receptor beta chains below come from one sample, sequenced in a study (dated by TCRdb to 2015 to 2017). Libraries were prepared through 5' RACE. Reads for this sample came from an Illumina MiSeq. The public reads were quality trimmed at Q25 with fastp and then assembled into clones with MiXCR by TCRdb, keeping productive beta chains. Duplicate CDR3 protein sequences are folded into a single record with the most common DNA and genes. The sample table contains approximately 60,000 distinct CDR3 sequences; only one count was recorded for about 20% of them. The leading ten clones occupy approximately 3.1% of the sample. The sample consisted of memory CD4+ T cells sorted from a lymph node. Read against the paper, the sample's cell subset or site label means: memory CD4+ T cells, CD4+CD45RO+CD25-. The source is a female donor with breast cancer.

The rearrangement joins TRBV5-1 to TRBJ2-4; possible D gene TRBD2, 6 bases. CDR1 is SGHRS, CDR2 YFSETQ, per germline. The CDR3 is made up of 14 amino acids. V shed 5 bases and J shed 6 bases, with 15 bases lying between them. The CDR3 bases are TGCGCCAGCAGTCCTCAAGGGACTGGAAACATTCAGTACTTC. The encoded protein is CASSPQGTGNIQYF.

This clonotype was detected a few times. The rearrangement uses TRBV20-1 and TRBJ2-7; D call uncertain. Between the trimmed V and J ends, which lost 6 bases and 4 bases, there was a span of 13 bases. The V gene's germline CDR1 is DFQATT and CDR2 SNEGSKA (reference sequence). This CDR3 has 12 residues. The CDR3 sequence: CSAPDQTYEQYF. The CDR3 DNA follows: TGCAGTGCCCCGGACCAGACTTACGAGCAGTACTTC.

This clonotype has a single count. A read error may produce the germline difference seen at one junction end. V usage is TRBV5-1 and J usage is TRBJ2-1; weak D call: TRBD2 (6 bases). This CDR3 is 16 amino acids long. From germline, CDR1 is SGHRS and CDR2 YFSETQ. The CDR3 DNA reads TGCGCCAGCAGCGCGGGGACTGCTGGCGTCCACAATGTGCAGTGCTTC. Protein sequence: CASSAGTAGVHNVQCF. Based on the CDR3 plus reference TRBV5-1 and TRBJ2-1, the full variable domain is KAGVTQTPRYLIKTRGQQVTLSCSPISGHRSVSWYQQTPGQGLQFLFEYFSETQRNKGNFPGRFSGRQFSNSRSEMNVSTLELGDSALYLCASSAGTAGVHNVQCFGPGTRLTVL.

This clonotype was detected many times. The chain links TRBV5-1 to TRBJ2-1, with 7 bases fitting TRBD1. The CDR3 runs to 15 residues. The germline gives CDR1 SGHRS, CDR2 YFSETQ. J was trimmed by 5 bases and V by 0 bases; bases with no gene match: 5. CDR3 sequence: CASSLGQGLHNEQFF. The CDR3 nucleotides read TGCGCCAGCAGCTTGGGACAGGGTCTTCACAATGAGCAGTTCTTC.

This clonotype was recorded only once. This sequence may be a read error, since a much larger clone differs from it by one base. The chain employs TRBV20-1 and TRBJ2-1; D assignment may be TRBD1 or TRBD2 (6 bases each). Germline V gene lookup returns CDR1 DFQATT and CDR2 SNEGSKA (reference sequence). The CDR3 is 15 residues long. In nucleotides, the CDR3 is TGCAGTGCTAGAGATCTCGGGGGCCATTACAAGGAGCAGTTCTTC. Its protein is CSARDLGGHYKEQFF.

In the case of this clonotype: One end of the junction fails to match germline, which may point to a read error. The chain links TRBV5-1 to TRBJ2-1, with unresolved D. Germline loops: CDR1 SGHRS, CDR2 YFSETQ. This CDR3 region has 14 residues. In nucleotides, the CDR3 is TGCGCCAGCCGTGGTGGTGTGGGGTACAATGAGCAGTGCTTC. Its protein is CASRGGVGYNEQCF.

There are a few counts of this clonotype. The J gene is TRBJ2-1, the V gene TRBV28; a weak D match, TRBD1 (6 bases). Germline V gene sequence: CDR1 MDHEN, CDR2 SYDVKM. Trimming took off 11 bases at V and 6 bases at J, with 17 bases between the two ends. The CDR3 is 13 amino acids. The CDR3 DNA follows: TGTGCCGTGGGGGCCGGCGGGTTCAATGAGCAGTTCTTC. This encodes CAVGAGGFNEQFF.

V gene TRBV5-1 combines with J gene TRBJ1-1, with 7 bases lining up with TRBD1. J gave up 10 bases and V 3 bases, and 6 bases lay outside the gene matches. Germline V CDR1 and CDR2: SGHRS, YFSETQ. The CDR3 has 12 amino acids. CDR3 loop: CASSYDREGAFF. The DNA of the CDR3 is TGCGCCAGCAGCTACGACAGGGAAGGAGCTTTCTTT.

This clonotype was detected only a few times. This chain connects TRBV4-3 to TRBJ1-6, with TRBD1 matching 10 bases. This CDR3 has 18 residues. J was trimmed by 6 bases and V by 4 bases; bases with no gene match: 12. CDR1 and CDR2 from the germline V gene are LGHNA and YSLEER. Written as DNA, the CDR3 is TGCGCCAGCAGCCGCGCCAGAGGAGGGGACAGGGGTAATTCACCCCTCCACTTT. Its translation: CASSRARGGDRGNSPLHF.

The chain recombines TRBV7-3 with TRBJ1-1; D remains unclear. The CDR3 spans 14 residues. Per the germline V gene, CDR1 is SGHTA and CDR2 is FQGTGA. V dropped 3 bases and J dropped 1 base, with 9 bases sitting between them. The CDR3 nucleotides read TGTGCCAGCAGCTTCGGACGCTCGAACACTGAAGCTTTCTTT. It translates to CASSFGRSNTEAFF.

This chain joins TRBV18 and TRBJ1-2; D gene ambiguous. The CDR3 is made up of 14 amino acids. V shed 1 base and J shed 8 bases, with 14 bases lying between them. Germline-derived CDR1 and CDR2 are KGHSH and LQKENI. CDR3 residues: CASSPQAVEGGYTF. DNA of the CDR3: TGTGCCAGCTCACCACAGGCAGTTGAGGGCGGCTACACCTTC.

Points on this clonotype: One end of the junction does not line up with germline, which may come from a read error. The gene calls are TRBV18 and TRBJ2-3; tentatively, D is TRBD2 (5 bases). Germline V gene data show CDR1 as KGHSH and CDR2 as LQKENI. The CDR3 loop spans 15 amino acids. The CDR3 region has the DNA TGTGCCAGCTCACCACTGCCGGGAAGCACAGATACGCAGTACTTT. It is translated as CASSPLPGSTDTQYF.

This clonotype was seen repeatedly, ten times or more. This chain uses TRBV7-2 with TRBJ2-2; D is ambiguous. V lost 3 bases, J lost 9 bases, and 17 bases lay in between. The CDR3 is 15 amino acids. The germline V gene encodes CDR1 SGHTA and CDR2 FQGNSA. The CDR3 DNA reads TGTGCCAGCAGCTTTGGGCCAGGAGTAAATTGGGAGCTGTTTTTT. Its translation is CASSFGPGVNWELFF.

V gene TRBV7-6 combines with J gene TRBJ1-5; D ambiguous. CDR3 size: 13 residues. The V and J ends lost 2 bases and 9 bases respectively, with 11 bases between them. CDR1 SGHVS and CDR2 FNYEAQ come from the germline V gene. The DNA for the CDR3 is TGTGCCAGCAGCTTAAGTGAGGGTGGGCCCCAGCATTTT. This translates into CASSLSEGGPQHF.

V gene TRBV2 combines with J gene TRBJ1-1; D gene uncertain. The CDR3 spans 13 residues. Trimming removed 6 bases from V and 3 bases from J, with 11 bases in between. The germline CDR1 and CDR2 sequences are SNHLY and FYNNEI. Written as DNA, the CDR3 is TGTGCCAGCAGAGTCAACGGGGACACTGAAGCTTTCTTT. As protein: CASRVNGDTEAFF. The full variable domain, its missing parts supplied by reference TRBV2 and TRBJ1-1, is EPEVTQTPSHQVTQMGQEVILRCVPISNHLYFYWYRQILGQKVEFLVSFYNNEISEKSEIFDDQFSVERPDGSNFTLKIRSTKLEDSAMYFCASRVNGDTEAFFGQGTRLTVV.

The chain couples TRBV28 to TRBJ1-1; D remains ambiguous. V lost 5 bases and J lost 3, with 13 bases in between. Germline CDR1 is MDHEN and CDR2 is SYDVKM. The CDR3 extends over 14 amino acids. This chain's CDR3 is CASSVPGPDTEAFF. Written as DNA, the CDR3 is TGTGCCAGCAGTGTACCGGGTCCGGACACTGAAGCTTTCTTT.

The chain is built from TRBV5-6 and TRBJ1-6; D may be TRBD1 (5 bases). The germline CDR1 and CDR2 sequences are SGHDT and YYEEEE. This CDR3 contains 15 residues. The V end lost 1 base, the J end lost 10 bases, and 15 bases lay between the germline ends. CDR3 in amino acids: CASSLFGTSGSPLHF. In nucleotides, the CDR3 is TGTGCCAGCAGCTTGTTTGGGACCTCCGGATCACCCCTCCACTTT.

This rearrangement joins TRBV5-1 to TRBJ2-2, with D perhaps assigned TRBD1 or TRBD2 (5 bases each). Germline assignment: CDR1 SGHRS and CDR2 YFSETQ. The length of the CDR3 is 13 residues. V was shortened by 2 bases and J by 5 bases, with 7 bases between the two germline ends. The CDR3 region has the DNA TGCGCCAGCAGCTTCAGGGAGACCGGGGAGCTGTTTTTT. Translating gives CASSFRETGELFF.